This T cell receptor beta chain originates from a study of immune evolution from preneoplasia to lung adenocarcinoma (dated by TCRdb to the early 2020s). With respect to the entire study: No AAH lesions showed HLA loss of heterozygosity, compared with 7% of AIS, approximately 15% of MIA and around 30% of ADC lesions. TCR sequencing data came from roughly 51 patients. POLYSOLVER was used to infer Class I HLA alleles from exome data, and LOHHLA was used to detect allele-specific HLA loss. Immune contexture across lung adenocarcinoma precursors and invasive adenocarcinoma was profiled using immune gene expression, TCR sequencing and multiplex immunofluorescence. Sample size was based on specimen availability rather than a prior power calculation. The study reported that around 100 samples were used for TCR sequencing. Whole exome sequencing and methylation data from the same cohort of nodules were integrated with the immune data. The overall cohort was made up of about 50 patients with pulmonary nodules who had surgical resection. Resected precursor lesions (AAH, AIS, MIA) and invasive adenocarcinomas were each compared against paired morphologically normal lung tissue.

What the work shows at the level of the full study, not this receptor alone: Findings were based on association rather than direct causation; larger cohorts with long-term follow-up and longitudinal biopsies were deemed needed. T cell clonality was highest in KRAS-mutant nodules compared with EGFR-mutant or double wild-type lesions. Because all patients came from Japan and China, whether the findings apply to Western populations was uncertain. Clonality was highest in normal lung, while later-stage lesions appeared to show lower clonality but higher T cell density and diversity. Normal lung had the highest top T cell clone frequencies, and these frequencies appeared to fall progressively from AAH through AIS, MIA and invasive adenocarcinoma.

This clone was seen only a few times. The specificity of this receptor is unknown. Qualities for individual bases were not recorded, and no much larger clone is one base off. Patients underwent resection in Japan or China between about 2013 and 2018. The histologic diagnosis of each case was independently confirmed on H&E slides by two lung cancer pathologists. Premalignant or tumor cells were enriched for nucleic acid extraction by macro-dissection performed after pathologic assessment. FFPE tissue was used for DNA isolation with the AllPrep DNA/RNA FFPE Kit. The CDR3, from cysteine to phenylalanine, totals 18 residues. Just the 54-base CDR3 DNA is kept, in frame starting at base 1. The germline V gene (reference sequence) gives CDR1 as SEHNR and CDR2 as FQNEAQ. After removal of 5 bases from V and 2 bases from J, the junction retains 14 bases not matched to a gene. TCR beta CDR3 regions were sequenced from DNA using the immunoSEQ hsTCRbeta Kit. The source study handled its data this way. TCR sequencing data were analysed with the ImmunoSEQ Analyzer. T cell clonality was defined as 1 minus Pielou's evenness, calculated on productive rearrangements. T cell diversity was measured with the inverse Simpson index on productive templates. T cell density was expressed as TCR beta template counts normalized to usable DNA, with usable DNA estimated by amplifying and sequencing housekeeping genes. Two-sided Kruskal-Wallis tests were used to compare TCR metrics between histologic stages. In its TCRdb copy, this immuneACCESS table keeps in-frame sequences only and misses some clones. Where compared with another copy, unresolved V genes explain less than half of these, and the others have no known cause. V and J calls and clone size are as listed in that table; D and trimming were resolved from the DNA. Counted in this sample were around 6,000 clones; around 85% of them appeared once. About 4.8% of the sample is held by the ten biggest clonotypes.

The chain links TRBV7-9 with TRBJ2-2; the central 7 bases match TRBD1. Input material: FFPE invasive lung adenocarcinoma tissue. The cell subset or site label corresponds to: frankly invasive lung adenocarcinoma (ADC). The clonotype was recovered from a person aged 50-75 years with lung adenocarcinoma. The sequence in DNA is TGTGCCAGCAGCCCTACCTTCGGGCAGGGGGTAAACACCGGGGAGCTGTTTTTT. This codes for CASSPTFGQGVNTGELFF.